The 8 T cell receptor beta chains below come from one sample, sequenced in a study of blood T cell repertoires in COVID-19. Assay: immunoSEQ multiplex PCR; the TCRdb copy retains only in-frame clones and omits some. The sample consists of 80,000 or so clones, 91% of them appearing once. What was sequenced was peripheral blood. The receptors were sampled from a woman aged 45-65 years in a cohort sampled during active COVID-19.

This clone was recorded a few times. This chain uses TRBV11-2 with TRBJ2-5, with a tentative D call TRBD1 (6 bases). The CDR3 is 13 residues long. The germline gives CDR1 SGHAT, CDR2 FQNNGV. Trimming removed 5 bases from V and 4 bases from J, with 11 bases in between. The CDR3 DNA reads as TGTGCCAGCAGCCGAGACAGGCCAGAGACCCAGTACTTC. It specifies CASSRDRPETQYF.

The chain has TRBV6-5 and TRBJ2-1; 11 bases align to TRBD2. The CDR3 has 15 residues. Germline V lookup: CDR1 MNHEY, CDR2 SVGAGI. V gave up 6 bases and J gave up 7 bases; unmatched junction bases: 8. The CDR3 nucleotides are TGTGCCAGCAGGGCTGGTACTAGCGGGGGTAATGAGCAGTTCTTC. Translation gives CASRAGTSGGNEQFF.

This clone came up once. CDR3 DNA sequence: TGTGCCAGTAGTGGTGGACCGACAAGAGGGAACTATGGCTACACCTTC. Protein: CASSGGPTRGNYGYTF. The V gene is TRBV19, the J gene TRBJ1-2, with D hard to call. CDR1 and CDR2 from the germline V gene are LNHDA and SQIVND (reference sequence). Trimming stripped 5 bases from V and 2 bases from J, with 18 bases between. The CDR3 is 16 amino acids.

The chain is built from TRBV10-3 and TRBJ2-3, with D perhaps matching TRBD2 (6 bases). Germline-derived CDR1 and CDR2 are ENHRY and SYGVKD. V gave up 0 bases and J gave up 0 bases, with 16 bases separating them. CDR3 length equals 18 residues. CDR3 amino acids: CAISESGGGTFSTDTQYF. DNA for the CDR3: TGTGCCATCAGTGAGTCGGGTGGCGGGACTTTTAGCACAGATACGCAGTATTTT.

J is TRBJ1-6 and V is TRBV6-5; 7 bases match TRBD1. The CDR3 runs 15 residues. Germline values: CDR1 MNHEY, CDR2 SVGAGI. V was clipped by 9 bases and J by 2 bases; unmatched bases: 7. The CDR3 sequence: CARPTGTPYNSPLHF. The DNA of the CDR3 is TGTGCCAGGCCGACAGGGACCCCCTATAATTCACCCCTCCACTTT.

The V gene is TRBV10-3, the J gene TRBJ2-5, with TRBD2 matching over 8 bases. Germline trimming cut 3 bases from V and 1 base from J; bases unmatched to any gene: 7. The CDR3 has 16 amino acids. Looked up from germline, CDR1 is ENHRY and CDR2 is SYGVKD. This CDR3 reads CAISEGKSGGQETQYF. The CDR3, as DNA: TGTGCCATCAGTGAAGGAAAAAGCGGGGGCCAAGAGACCCAGTACTTC.

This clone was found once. The CDR3 spells CASSPTSGQNTEAFF. Written as DNA, the CDR3 is TGTGCCAGCAGCCCTACGAGTGGGCAGAACACTGAAGCTTTCTTT. This rearrangement joins TRBV3-1 (or the pseudogene TRBV3-2) to TRBJ1-1; D gene unclear. The V and J ends lost 4 bases and 1 base respectively, with 13 bases between them. CDR1 LGHDT and CDR2 YNNKEL come from the germline V gene (reference sequence). This CDR3 has 15 amino acids.

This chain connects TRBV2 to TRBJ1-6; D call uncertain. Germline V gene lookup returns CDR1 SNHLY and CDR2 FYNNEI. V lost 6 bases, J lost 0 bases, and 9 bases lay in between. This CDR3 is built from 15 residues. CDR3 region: CASRGLSSYNSPLHF. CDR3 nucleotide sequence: TGTGCCAGCAGGGGCCTAAGCTCCTATAATTCACCCCTCCACTTT. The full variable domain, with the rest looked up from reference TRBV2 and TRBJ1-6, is EPEVTQTPSHQVTQMGQEVILRCVPISNHLYFYWYRQILGQKVEFLVSFYNNEISEKSEIFDDQFSVERPDGSNFTLKIRSTKLEDSAMYFCASRGLSSYNSPLHFGNGTRLTVT.